This TCR beta chain was sequenced during a study of blood T cell repertoires in COVID-19. Across the whole study: Donors in the United States, Italy and Spain gave samples during acute or convalescent COVID-19.

The V segment lost 6 bases and the J segment 5 bases; nucleotides outside the gene matches: 15. Germline loops: CDR1 MNHEY, CDR2 SMNVEV (reference sequence). This CDR3 region has 17 residues. Measured with immunoSEQ multiplex PCR; TCRdb has only the in-frame clones, and not every one. This sample has roughly 230,000 clones, with around 90% found just once. This sequence joins TRBV27 and TRBJ1-4, with TRBD1 identical over 7 bases. This receptor was identified in a man aged 30 to 39 with COVID-19, enrolled during active disease. The sequenced sample consisted of peripheral blood. The CDR3 DNA reads TGTGCCAGCAGGCCAGCTCTCGGGACAGCAGTCAATGAAAAACTGTTTTTT. This sequence encodes CASRPALGTAVNEKLFF.